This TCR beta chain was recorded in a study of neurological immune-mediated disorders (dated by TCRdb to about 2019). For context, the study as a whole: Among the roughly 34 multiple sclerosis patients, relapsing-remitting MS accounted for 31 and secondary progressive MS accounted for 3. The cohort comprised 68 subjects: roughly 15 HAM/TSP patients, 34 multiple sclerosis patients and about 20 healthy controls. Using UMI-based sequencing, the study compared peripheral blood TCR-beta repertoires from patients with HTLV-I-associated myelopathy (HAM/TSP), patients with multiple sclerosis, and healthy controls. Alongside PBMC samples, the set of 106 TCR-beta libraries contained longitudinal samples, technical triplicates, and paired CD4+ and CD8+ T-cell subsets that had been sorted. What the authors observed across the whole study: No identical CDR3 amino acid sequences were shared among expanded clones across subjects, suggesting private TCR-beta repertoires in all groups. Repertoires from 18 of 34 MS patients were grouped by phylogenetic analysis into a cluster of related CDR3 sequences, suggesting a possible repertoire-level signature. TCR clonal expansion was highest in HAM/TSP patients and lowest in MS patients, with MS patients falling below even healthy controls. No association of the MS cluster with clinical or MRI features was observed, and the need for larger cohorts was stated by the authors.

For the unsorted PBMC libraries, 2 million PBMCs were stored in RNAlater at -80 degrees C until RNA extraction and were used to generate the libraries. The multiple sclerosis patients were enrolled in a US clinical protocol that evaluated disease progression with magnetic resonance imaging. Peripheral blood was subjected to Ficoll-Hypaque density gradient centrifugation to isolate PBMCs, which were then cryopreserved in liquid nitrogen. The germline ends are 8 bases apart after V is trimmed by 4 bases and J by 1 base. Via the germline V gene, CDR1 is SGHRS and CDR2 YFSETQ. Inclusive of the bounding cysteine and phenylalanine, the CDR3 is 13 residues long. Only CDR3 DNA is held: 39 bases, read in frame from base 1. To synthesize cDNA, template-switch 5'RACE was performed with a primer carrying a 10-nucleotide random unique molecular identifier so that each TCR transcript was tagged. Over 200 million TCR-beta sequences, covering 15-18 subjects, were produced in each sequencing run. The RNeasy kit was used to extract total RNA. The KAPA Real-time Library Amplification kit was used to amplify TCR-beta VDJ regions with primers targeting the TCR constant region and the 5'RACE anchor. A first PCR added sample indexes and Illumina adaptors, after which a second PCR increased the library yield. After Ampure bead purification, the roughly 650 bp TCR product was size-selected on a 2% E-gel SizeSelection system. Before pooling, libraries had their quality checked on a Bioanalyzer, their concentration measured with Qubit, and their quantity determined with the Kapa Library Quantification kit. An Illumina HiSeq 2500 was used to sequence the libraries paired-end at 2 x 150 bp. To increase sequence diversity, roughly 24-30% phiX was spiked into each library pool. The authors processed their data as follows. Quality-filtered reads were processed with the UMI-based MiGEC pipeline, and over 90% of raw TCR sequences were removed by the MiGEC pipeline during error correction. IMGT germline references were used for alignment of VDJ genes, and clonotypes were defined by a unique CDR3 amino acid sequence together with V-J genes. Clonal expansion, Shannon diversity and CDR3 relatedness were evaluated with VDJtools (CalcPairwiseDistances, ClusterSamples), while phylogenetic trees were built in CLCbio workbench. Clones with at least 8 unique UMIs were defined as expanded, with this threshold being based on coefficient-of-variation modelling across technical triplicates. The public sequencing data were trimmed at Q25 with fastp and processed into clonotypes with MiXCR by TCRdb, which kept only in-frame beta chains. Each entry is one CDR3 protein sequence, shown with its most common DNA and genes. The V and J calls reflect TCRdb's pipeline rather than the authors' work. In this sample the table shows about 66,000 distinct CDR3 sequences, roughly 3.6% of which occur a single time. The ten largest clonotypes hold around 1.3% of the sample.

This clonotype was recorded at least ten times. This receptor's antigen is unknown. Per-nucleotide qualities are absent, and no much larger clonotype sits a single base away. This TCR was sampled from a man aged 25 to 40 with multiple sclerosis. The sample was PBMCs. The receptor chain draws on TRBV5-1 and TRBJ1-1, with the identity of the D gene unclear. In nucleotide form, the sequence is TGCGCCAGCAGCCCTCAGTCGAACACTGAAGCTTTCTTT. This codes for CASSPQSNTEAFF. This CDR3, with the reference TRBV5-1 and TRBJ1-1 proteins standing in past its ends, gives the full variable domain KAGVTQTPRYLIKTRGQQVTLSCSPISGHRSVSWYQQTPGQGLQFLFEYFSETQRNKGNFPGRFSGRQFSNSRSEMNVSTLELGDSALYLCASSPQSNTEAFFGQGTRLTVV.